Following are 24 T cell receptor beta chains from one sample sequenced in a study of T cell changes during pregnancy in multiple sclerosis (dated by TCRdb to between 2017 and 2020). Library generation was performed with the immunoSEQ multiplex PCR assay. TCRdb took over this immuneACCESS table, retaining in-frame rearrangements with V and J assigned. Such tables are incomplete; in checked studies, under half of the missing clones stem from an unresolved V gene, and the remainder is unexplained. This sample lists around 80,000 clones; roughly nine tenths were detected once. Around 2.6% of the sample goes to the ten largest clones. The source was peripheral blood, collected before pregnancy. Receptor source: a female donor with multiple sclerosis, enrolled in a pregnancy study.

The V and J genes are TRBV2 and TRBJ2-3, with 7 bases that match TRBD2. The V and J ends lost 7 bases and 0 bases, in that order; junction bases with no gene match: 7. Germline V CDR1 and CDR2: SNHLY, FYNNEI. The CDR3 is 15 amino acids. The CDR3 DNA follows: TGTGCCAGCACTCCAGCGGGGCGAAGCACAGATACGCAGTATTTT. It yields the protein CASTPAGRSTDTQYF.

This chain connects TRBV19 to TRBJ2-5; TRBD2 aligns across 12 bases. The CDR3 runs to 14 residues. Germline V lookup: CDR1 LNHDA, CDR2 SQIVND (reference sequence). Trimming cost V 6 bases and J 4 bases; bases outside gene matches: 3. The DNA for the CDR3 is TGTGCCAGTAGAAGGGGACTAGCGGGAGAGACCCAGTACTTC. It yields the protein CASRRGLAGETQYF.

This chain joins TRBV29-1 and TRBJ2-7; D is possibly TRBD2 (5 bases). Germline-derived CDR1 and CDR2 are SQVTM and ANQGSEA. Trimming stripped 4 bases from V and 6 bases from J, with 16 bases between. The CDR3 consists of 13 residues. CDR3 in DNA: TGCAGCGTTGGTCGACCCTTAGAGGGCGAGCAGTACTTC. Translating it yields CSVGRPLEGEQYF.

The chain employs TRBV7-2 and TRBJ2-5; 10 positions agree with TRBD1. The J segment lost 0 bases and the V segment lost 3 bases, leaving 1 base of the junction unmatched. Germline CDR1 reads SGHTA; CDR2 reads FQGNSA. The CDR3 is 15 residues long. The chain's CDR3 is CASSLDRGYQETQYF. DNA for the CDR3: TGTGCCAGCAGCTTGGACAGGGGGTACCAAGAGACCCAGTACTTC. Drawing the rest from reference TRBV7-2 and TRBJ2-5, the complete variable domain is GAGVSQSPSNKVTEKGKDVELRCDPISGHTALYWYRQSLGQGLEFLIYFQGNSAPDKSGLPSDRFSAERTGGSVSTLTIQRTQQEDSAVYLCASSLDRGYQETQYFGPGTRLLVL.

V is TRBV4-2 and J is TRBJ2-2, with TRBD2 identical over 7 bases. The CDR3 covers 17 residues. The trim removed 0 bases at V and 5 bases at J, leaving 9 bases unmatched. Germline values: CDR1 LGHNA, CDR2 YNFKEQ. Here the CDR3 DNA reads TGTGCCAGCAGCCAAGATCACGGCGGGAGCGGGACCGGGGAGCTGTTTTTT. This sequence encodes CASSQDHGGSGTGELFF.

The V call is TRBV7-2, the J call TRBJ2-2; 14 nucleotides agree with TRBD2. The germline CDR1 and CDR2 sequences are SGHTA and FQGNSA. Trimming took 4 bases from V and 7 from J; bases not matched to a gene: 2. The CDR3 spans 15 residues. The CDR3 protein is CASSSTSGRDGELFF. The CDR3 DNA follows: TGTGCCAGCAGCTCGACTAGCGGGAGGGACGGGGAGCTGTTTTTT. Together with reference TRBV7-2 and TRBJ2-2, the CDR3 gives the full variable domain: GAGVSQSPSNKVTEKGKDVELRCDPISGHTALYWYRQSLGQGLEFLIYFQGNSAPDKSGLPSDRFSAERTGGSVSTLTIQRTQQEDSAVYLCASSSTSGRDGELFFGEGSRLTVL.

The chain joins TRBV7-9 to TRBJ2-1; 7 nucleotides agree with TRBD1. The CDR3 is made up of 15 amino acids. The germline V gene has CDR1 SEHNR and CDR2 FQNEAQ (reference sequence). Trimming took 7 bases from V and 2 from J; bases not matched to a gene: 8. CDR3 sequence (DNA): TGTGCCAGCACTCACCGGGACAGTGCCTACAATGAGCAGTTCTTC. This encodes CASTHRDSAYNEQFF.

The CDR3 coding sequence is TGTGCCAGCAGCCGAGGACAGGAAACCTATGTCAGCTACGAGCAGTACTTC. Translating it yields CASSRGQETYVSYEQYF. This rearrangement joins TRBV7-4 to TRBJ2-7, with 7 bases identical to TRBD1. Trimming removed 5 bases from V and 3 bases from J; junction bases left unmatched: 16. Germline V CDR1 and CDR2: SGHVT, SQSDAQ. The CDR3 loop spans 17 amino acids.

V gene TRBV11-2 combines with J gene TRBJ2-1; D perhaps matches TRBD1 (5 bases). V lost 5 bases and J lost 9, with 17 bases in between. Germline loops: CDR1 SGHAT, CDR2 FQNNGV. CDR3 size: 14 residues. The CDR3 coding sequence is TGTGCCAGCAGCACCTCCAGGGTGGCGAGTGAGCAGTTCTTC. It is translated as CASSTSRVASEQFF.

The rearrangement uses TRBV27 and TRBJ2-7; tentative D call: TRBD2 (6 bases). The CDR3 totals 13 residues. Germline assignment: CDR1 MNHEY and CDR2 SMNVEV (reference sequence). Between the trimmed V and J ends, which lost 3 bases and 5 bases, there was a span of 11 bases. This CDR3 is CASSLARRDEQYF. CDR3 DNA: TGTGCCAGCAGTTTGGCCAGGAGGGACGAGCAGTACTTC.

The chain joins TRBV27 to TRBJ2-1; maybe TRBD2 (6 bases). Germline V gene lookup returns CDR1 MNHEY and CDR2 SMNVEV (reference sequence). Trimming pared 2 bases from V and 10 bases from J, leaving 6 bases between. This CDR3 is 11 amino acids long. CDR3 sequence: CASSLSGEQFF. In DNA form, the CDR3 reads TGTGCCAGCAGTTTAAGCGGGGAGCAGTTCTTC.

This clone was seen only once. The gene calls are TRBV6-5 and TRBJ1-4; possibly TRBD1 for D (5 bases). V was trimmed by 2 bases and J by 8 bases, leaving 12 bases between them. The germline V gene has CDR1 MNHEY and CDR2 SVGAGI. CDR3 length equals 14 residues. CDR3 amino acids: CASSYIQGGEKLFF. As DNA, the CDR3 is TGTGCCAGCAGTTACATCCAGGGCGGAGAAAAACTGTTTTTT.

The chain combines TRBV2 with TRBJ2-1; D not resolved. The germline CDR1 and CDR2 sequences are SNHLY and FYNNEI. The CDR3 has 10 amino acids. The V end lost 8 bases, the J end lost 6 bases, and 5 bases lay between the germline ends. The CDR3, as DNA: TGTGCCAGCCGAGGCAATGAGCAGTTCTTC. It translates to CASRGNEQFF.

The J gene is TRBJ1-1, the V gene TRBV28, with no clear D. The CDR3 contains 13 residues. CDR1 and CDR2 from the germline V gene are MDHEN and SYDVKM. Between the trimmed V and J ends, which lost 6 bases and 10 bases, there was a span of 18 bases. The CDR3 DNA sequence: TGTGCCAGCAGCCTTGTGAGCACTGCTGGAGCTTTCTTT. Residues: CASSLVSTAGAFF. Full variable domain (remainder filled in from reference TRBV28 and TRBJ1-1): DVKVTQSSRYLVKRTGEKVFLECVQDMDHENMFWYRQDPGLGLRLIYFSYDVKMKEKGDIPEGYSVSREKKERFSLILESASTNQTSMYLCASSLVSTAGAFFGQGTRLTVV.

V gene TRBV6-1 combines with J gene TRBJ1-3; maybe TRBD1 (5 bases). The V gene lost 2 bases and the J gene lost 1 base, with 15 bases spanning the gap. The germline V gene has CDR1 MNHNS and CDR2 SASEGT. The CDR3 has 17 residues. CDR3 in amino acids: CASSEQGGRYSGNTIYF. Written as DNA, the CDR3 is TGTGCCAGCAGTGAACAGGGAGGGAGATATTCTGGAAACACCATATATTTT.

The CDR3 region has the DNA TGCGCCAGCAGCCAAGAACTAGCGGGAAATCGCGTAGGAGAGACCCAGTACTTC. It encodes CASSQELAGNRVGETQYF. This sequence joins TRBV4-3 and TRBJ2-5, with 10 bases lining up with TRBD2. CDR1 and CDR2 from the germline V gene are LGHNA and YSLEER. V shed 0 bases and J 4 bases; nucleotides not matched to a gene: 11. The CDR3 has 18 amino acids.

This chain connects TRBV27 to TRBJ2-7, with a weak D call TRBD2 (6 bases). This CDR3 region has 15 residues. Germline CDR1 reads MNHEY; CDR2 reads SMNVEV (reference sequence). Trimming shortened V by 5 bases and J by 3 bases, and 17 bases separated the two germline ends. As DNA, the CDR3 is TGTGCCAGCAGTCCATTTAGCGGAGGGTACTACGAGCAGTACTTC. Protein product: CASSPFSGGYYEQYF.

The chain couples TRBV7-2 to TRBJ1-4, with D perhaps TRBD1 (5 bases). The CDR3 sequence is 15 residues long. Germline CDR1 and CDR2: SGHTA and FQGNSA. V was trimmed by 1 base and J by 13 bases, leaving 19 bases between them. The CDR3 region has the DNA TGTGCCAGCAGCTTAGGACCAGGGTCAAAAATGGGACTGTTTTTT. Translation gives CASSLGPGSKMGLFF. Full variable domain (rest looked up from reference TRBV7-2 and TRBJ1-4): GAGVSQSPSNKVTEKGKDVELRCDPISGHTALYWYRQSLGQGLEFLIYFQGNSAPDKSGLPSDRFSAERTGGSVSTLTIQRTQQEDSAVYLCASSLGPGSKMGLFFGSGTQLSVL.

This clone has a single count. The rearrangement links TRBV10-3 to TRBJ2-1, with a tentative D call TRBD2 (5 bases). The germline CDR1 and CDR2 sequences are ENHRY and SYGVKD. This CDR3 has 15 amino acids. V was trimmed by 4 bases and J by 7 bases, leaving 17 bases between them. The CDR3 DNA reads TGTGCCATCAGTGGGGGTAGCGTTAATCTGAATGAGCAGTTCTTC. This sequence encodes CAISGGSVNLNEQFF.

The gene calls are TRBV5-6 and TRBJ2-1; 9 nucleotides align to TRBD2. Germline-derived CDR1 and CDR2 are SGHDT and YYEEEE. The ends lost 4 bases at V and 3 bases at J; junction bases unmatched: 5. This CDR3 is built from 15 residues. The chain's CDR3 is CASSKGTSRYNEQFF. In DNA form, the CDR3 reads TGTGCCAGCAGCAAGGGGACTAGCCGCTACAATGAGCAGTTCTTC.

The chain is built from TRBV27 and TRBJ2-7; the D gene is possibly TRBD2 (7 bases). Between the trimmed V and J ends, which lost 2 bases and 6 bases, there was a span of 11 bases. CDR3 length equals 13 residues. The germline CDR1 and CDR2 sequences are MNHEY and SMNVEV (reference sequence). CDR3 nucleotide sequence: TGTGCCAGCAGTTTAAGGGGGGGACGCGAGCAGTACTTC. It translates to CASSLRGGREQYF.

The chain combines TRBV19 with TRBJ1-5; TRBD1 agrees at 10 bases. Germline V gene sequence: CDR1 LNHDA, CDR2 SQIVND (reference sequence). The V segment lost 0 bases and the J segment 2 bases; nucleotides outside the gene matches: 4. The CDR3 extends over 17 amino acids. CDR3 coding DNA: TGTGCCAGTAGTATAGAGGACAGGGGGTATGGCAATCAGCCCCAGCATTTT. It translates to CASSIEDRGYGNQPQHF.

The rearrangement joins TRBV7-2 to TRBJ2-3; TRBD2 might be the D (5 bases). Trimming took off 2 bases at V and 2 bases at J, with 11 bases between the two ends. There are 15 residues in the CDR3. CDR1 is SGHTA, CDR2 FQGNSA, per germline. DNA for the CDR3: TGTGCCAGCAGCTTACCAGGCGGGTACACAGATACGCAGTATTTT. Translation: CASSLPGGYTDTQYF.

The chain recombines TRBV10-3 with TRBJ2-5; unclear D gene. CDR3 length: 13 amino acids. V was trimmed by 5 bases and J by 1 base, leaving 8 bases between them. Germline lookup yields CDR1 ENHRY and CDR2 SYGVKD. CDR3 sequence: CAISTGSQETQYF. The CDR3 DNA follows: TGTGCCATCAGTACCGGGTCCCAAGAGACCCAGTACTTC.